The sequence of this TCR beta chain was determined in a study of blood T cell repertoires in COVID-19. Study context: Specimens from acute and convalescent COVID-19 originated in the United States, Italy and Spain. T cells, B-cell-depleted T cells, or PBMCs supplied cDNA or gDNA.

In the authors' workflow: Nucleated cell number was recorded as an estimate derived from reference gene primer amplification. TCRdb keeps only in-frame clones here, not all; method: immunoSEQ multiplex PCR. V and J calls and clone size come straight from that table; D and trimming were deduced from the DNA. The data show approximately 260,000 clones, around 85% seen once. The germline V gene encodes CDR1 MGHRA and CDR2 YSYEKL. The germline V and J ends were trimmed by 2 bases and 6 bases, with 16 bases remaining between them. The CDR3 covers 15 residues. The receptor comes from a woman at least 80 years old with acute or convalescent COVID-19. V usage is TRBV4-1 and J usage is TRBJ1-1; the D gene is possibly TRBD1 (6 bases). Material: peripheral blood. CDR3 sequence reads: CASSQLQGGGAEAFF. The CDR3 DNA reads as TGCGCCAGCAGCCAACTACAAGGTGGGGGCGCTGAAGCTTTCTTT.